The present TCR beta chain was sequenced within a study of blood T cell repertoires in COVID-19. About the research overall: COVID-19 samples, acute and convalescent, were from the United States, Italy and Spain.

This CDR3 has 15 residues. The junction had 7 bases not matched to a gene; V was cut back by 5 bases and J by 4 bases. Germline V gene lookup returns CDR1 MNHEY and CDR2 SMNVEV (reference sequence). Seattle's enrolled individuals joined amid active infection and were then monitored longitudinally. How the authors handled the data: Reference gene primer amplification gave estimated nucleated cell counts. Using immunoSEQ multiplex PCR, the repertoire was profiled, and TCRdb retains in-frame clones only, with some absent. That table is the source of V, J and clone size, and D and trimming were worked out from the DNA. The sample carries 300,000 to 400,000 clones, approximately 91% recorded once.

The sequenced material came from peripheral blood. The chain is built from TRBV27 and TRBJ1-1, with 10 bases that match TRBD1. The source of this sequence is a woman in her 70s with COVID-19, enrolled during active disease. The CDR3 nucleotides read TGTGCCAGCAGTCTCTACCGGGACAGGGGCACTGAAGCTTTCTTT. Protein sequence: CASSLYRDRGTEAFF.